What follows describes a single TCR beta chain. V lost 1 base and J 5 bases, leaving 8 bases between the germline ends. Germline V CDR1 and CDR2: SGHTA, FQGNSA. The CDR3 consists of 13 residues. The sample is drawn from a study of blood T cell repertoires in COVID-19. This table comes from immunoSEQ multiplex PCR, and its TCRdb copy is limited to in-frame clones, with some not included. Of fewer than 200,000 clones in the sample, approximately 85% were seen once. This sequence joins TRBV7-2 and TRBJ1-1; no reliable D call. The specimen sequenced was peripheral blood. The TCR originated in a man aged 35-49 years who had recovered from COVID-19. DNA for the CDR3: TGTGCCAGCAGCTTAGGCCAGGTGACTGAAGCTTTCTTT. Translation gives CASSLGQVTEAFF.